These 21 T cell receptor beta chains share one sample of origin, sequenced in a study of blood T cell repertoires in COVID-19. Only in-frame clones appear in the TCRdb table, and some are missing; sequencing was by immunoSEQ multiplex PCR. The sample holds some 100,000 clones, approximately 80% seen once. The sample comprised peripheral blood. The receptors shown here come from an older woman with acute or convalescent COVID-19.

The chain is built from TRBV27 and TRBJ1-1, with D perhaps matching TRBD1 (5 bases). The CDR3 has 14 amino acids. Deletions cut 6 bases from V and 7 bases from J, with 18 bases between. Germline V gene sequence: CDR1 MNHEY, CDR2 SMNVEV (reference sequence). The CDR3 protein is CASSPMAGEIEAFF. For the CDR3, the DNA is TGTGCCAGCAGCCCAATGGCGGGGGAGATTGAAGCTTTCTTT.

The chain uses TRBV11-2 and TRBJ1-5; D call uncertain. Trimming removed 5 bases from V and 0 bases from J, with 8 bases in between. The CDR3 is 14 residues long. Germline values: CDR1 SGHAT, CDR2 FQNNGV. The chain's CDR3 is CASSRGVSNQPQHF. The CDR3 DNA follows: TGTGCCAGCAGCCGCGGAGTTAGCAATCAGCCCCAGCATTTT. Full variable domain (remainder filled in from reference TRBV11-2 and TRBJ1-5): EAGVAQSPRYKIIEKRQSVAFWCNPISGHATLYWYQQILGQGPKLLIQFQNNGVVDDSQLPKDRFSAERLKGVDSTLKIQPAKLEDSAVYLCASSRGVSNQPQHFGDGTRLSIL.

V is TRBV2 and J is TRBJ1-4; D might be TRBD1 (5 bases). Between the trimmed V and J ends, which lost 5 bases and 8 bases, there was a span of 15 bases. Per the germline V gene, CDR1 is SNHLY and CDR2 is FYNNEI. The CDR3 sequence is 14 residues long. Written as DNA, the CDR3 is TGTGCCAGCAGTAACCGGGACTATAGGGAAAAACTGTTTTTT. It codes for CASSNRDYREKLFF.

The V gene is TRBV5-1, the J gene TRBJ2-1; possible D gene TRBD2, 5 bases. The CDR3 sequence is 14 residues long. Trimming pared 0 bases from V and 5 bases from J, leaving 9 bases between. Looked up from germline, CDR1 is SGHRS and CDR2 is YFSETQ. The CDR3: CASSLASGNNEQFF. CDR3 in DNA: TGCGCCAGCAGCTTGGCGTCGGGGAACAATGAGCAGTTCTTC.

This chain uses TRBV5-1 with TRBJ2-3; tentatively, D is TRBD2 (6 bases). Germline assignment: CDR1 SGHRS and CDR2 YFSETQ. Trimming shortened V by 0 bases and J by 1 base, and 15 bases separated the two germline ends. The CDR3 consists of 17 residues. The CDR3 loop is CASSLGHGTGGTDTQYF. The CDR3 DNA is TGCGCCAGCAGCTTGGGGCACGGGACTGGGGGCACAGATACGCAGTATTTT.

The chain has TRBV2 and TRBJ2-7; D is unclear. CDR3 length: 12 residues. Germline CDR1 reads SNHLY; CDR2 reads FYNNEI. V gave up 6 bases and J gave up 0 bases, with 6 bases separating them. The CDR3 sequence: CASRFSSYEQYF. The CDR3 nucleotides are TGTGCCAGCAGATTCAGCTCCTACGAGCAGTACTTC.

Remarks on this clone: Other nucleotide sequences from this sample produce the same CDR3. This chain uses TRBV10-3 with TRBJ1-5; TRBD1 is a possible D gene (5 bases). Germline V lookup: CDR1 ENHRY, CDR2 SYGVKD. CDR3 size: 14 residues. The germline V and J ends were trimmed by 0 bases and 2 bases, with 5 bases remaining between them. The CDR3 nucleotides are TGTGCCATCAGTGAGTCGACAGGCAATCAGCCCCAGCATTTT. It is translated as CAISESTGNQPQHF.

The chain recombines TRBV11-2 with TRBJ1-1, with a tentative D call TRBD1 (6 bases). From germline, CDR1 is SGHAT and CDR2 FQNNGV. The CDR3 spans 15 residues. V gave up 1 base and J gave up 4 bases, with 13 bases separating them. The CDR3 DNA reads TGTGCCAGCAGCTTAGTTGGGGGACAAGGCACTGAAGCTTTCTTT. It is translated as CASSLVGGQGTEAFF.

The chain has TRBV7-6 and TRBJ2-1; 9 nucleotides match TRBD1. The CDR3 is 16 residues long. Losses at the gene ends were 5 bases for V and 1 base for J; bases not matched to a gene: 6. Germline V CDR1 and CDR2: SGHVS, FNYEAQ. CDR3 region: CASSAIQGASYNEQFF. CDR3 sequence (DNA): TGTGCCAGCAGCGCAATACAGGGGGCGTCCTACAATGAGCAGTTCTTC.

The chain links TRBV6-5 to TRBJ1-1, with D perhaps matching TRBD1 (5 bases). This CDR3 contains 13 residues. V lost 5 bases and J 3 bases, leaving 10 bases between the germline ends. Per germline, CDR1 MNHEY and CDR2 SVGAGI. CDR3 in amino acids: CASSPRGDTEAFF. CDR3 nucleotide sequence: TGTGCCAGCAGTCCCCGGGGGGACACTGAAGCTTTCTTT.

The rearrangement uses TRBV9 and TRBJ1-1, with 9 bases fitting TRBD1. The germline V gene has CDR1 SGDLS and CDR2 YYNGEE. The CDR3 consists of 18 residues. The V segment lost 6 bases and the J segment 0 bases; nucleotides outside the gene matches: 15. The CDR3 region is CASNLGQGTPSMNTEAFF. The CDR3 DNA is TGTGCCAGCAACTTAGGACAGGGGACTCCCTCTATGAACACTGAAGCTTTCTTT.

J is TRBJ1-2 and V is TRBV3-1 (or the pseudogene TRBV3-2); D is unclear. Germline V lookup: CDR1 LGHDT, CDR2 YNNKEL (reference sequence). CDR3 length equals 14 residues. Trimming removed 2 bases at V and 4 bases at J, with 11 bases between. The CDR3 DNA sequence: TGTGCCAGCAGCCAACCCGATGGGCGCTATGGCTACACCTTC. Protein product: CASSQPDGRYGYTF.

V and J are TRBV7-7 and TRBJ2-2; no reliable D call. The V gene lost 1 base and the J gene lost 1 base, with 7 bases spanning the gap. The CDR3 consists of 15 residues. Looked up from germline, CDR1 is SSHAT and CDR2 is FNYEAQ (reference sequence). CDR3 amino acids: CASSLGAGNTGELFF. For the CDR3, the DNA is TGTGCCAGCAGCTTAGGGGCAGGGAACACCGGGGAGCTGTTTTTT.

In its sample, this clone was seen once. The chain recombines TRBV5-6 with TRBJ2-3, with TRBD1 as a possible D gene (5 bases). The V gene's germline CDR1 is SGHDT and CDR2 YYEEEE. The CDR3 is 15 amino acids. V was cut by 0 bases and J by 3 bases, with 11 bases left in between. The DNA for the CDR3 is TGTGCCAGCAGCTTGGAACAGGCTTGGACAGATACGCAGTATTTT. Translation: CASSLEQAWTDTQYF. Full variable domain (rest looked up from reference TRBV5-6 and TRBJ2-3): DAGVTQSPTHLIKTRGQQVTLRCSPKSGHDTVSWYQQALGQGPQFIFQYYEEEERQRGNFPDRFSGHQFPNYSSELNVNALLLGDSALYLCASSLEQAWTDTQYFGPGTRLTVL.

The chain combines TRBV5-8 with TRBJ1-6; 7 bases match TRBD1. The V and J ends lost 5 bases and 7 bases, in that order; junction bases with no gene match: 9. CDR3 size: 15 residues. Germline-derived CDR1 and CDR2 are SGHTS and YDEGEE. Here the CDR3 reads CASSLLQGYNSPLHF. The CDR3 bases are TGTGCCAGCAGTTTATTACAGGGGTACAATTCACCCCTCCACTTT.

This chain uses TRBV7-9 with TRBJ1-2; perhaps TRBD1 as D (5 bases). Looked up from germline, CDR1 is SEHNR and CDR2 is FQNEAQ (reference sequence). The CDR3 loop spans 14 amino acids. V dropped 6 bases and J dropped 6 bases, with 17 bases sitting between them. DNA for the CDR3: TGTGCCAGCAGTCCAATGGGGGGATTGAATGGCTACACCTTC. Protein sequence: CASSPMGGLNGYTF.

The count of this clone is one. The CDR3 here is CASSPISDTQYF. The CDR3 DNA reads TGCGCCAGCAGCCCAATTTCAGATACGCAGTATTTT. The chain links TRBV4-1 to TRBJ2-3; unclear D gene. This CDR3 region has 12 residues. The germline V and J ends were trimmed by 4 bases and 4 bases, with 6 bases remaining between them. The germline gives CDR1 MGHRA, CDR2 YSYEKL.

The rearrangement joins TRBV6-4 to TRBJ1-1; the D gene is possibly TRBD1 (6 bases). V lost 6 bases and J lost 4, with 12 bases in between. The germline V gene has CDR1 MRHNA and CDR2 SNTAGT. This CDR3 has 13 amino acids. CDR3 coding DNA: TGTGCCAGCAGCCGAGACAGGTCCACTGAAGCTTTCTTT. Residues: CASSRDRSTEAFF.

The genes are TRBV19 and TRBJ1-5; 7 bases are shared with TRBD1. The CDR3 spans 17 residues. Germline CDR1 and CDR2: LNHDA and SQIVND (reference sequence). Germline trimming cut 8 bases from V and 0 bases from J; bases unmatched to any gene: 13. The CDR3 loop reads CASAPSNRDSSNQPQHF. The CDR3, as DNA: TGTGCCAGTGCACCCTCAAACCGGGACAGTAGCAATCAGCCCCAGCATTTT.

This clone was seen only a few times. DNA for the CDR3: TGTGCCAGCAGCTTGGCAGGGATAAACCAAGAGACCCAGTACTTC. Protein: CASSLAGINQETQYF. The V gene is TRBV7-2, the J gene TRBJ2-5; D perhaps matches TRBD1 (5 bases). This CDR3 has 15 residues. Trimming stripped 3 bases from V and 0 bases from J, with 11 bases between. Germline V gene lookup returns CDR1 SGHTA and CDR2 FQGNSA.

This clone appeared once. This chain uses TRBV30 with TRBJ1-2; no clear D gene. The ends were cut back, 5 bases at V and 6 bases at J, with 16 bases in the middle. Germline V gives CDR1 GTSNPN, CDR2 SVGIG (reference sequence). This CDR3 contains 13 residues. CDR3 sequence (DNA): TGTGCCTGGGTTGGTGGTGGAGTCCATGGCTACACCTTC. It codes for CAWVGGGVHGYTF.